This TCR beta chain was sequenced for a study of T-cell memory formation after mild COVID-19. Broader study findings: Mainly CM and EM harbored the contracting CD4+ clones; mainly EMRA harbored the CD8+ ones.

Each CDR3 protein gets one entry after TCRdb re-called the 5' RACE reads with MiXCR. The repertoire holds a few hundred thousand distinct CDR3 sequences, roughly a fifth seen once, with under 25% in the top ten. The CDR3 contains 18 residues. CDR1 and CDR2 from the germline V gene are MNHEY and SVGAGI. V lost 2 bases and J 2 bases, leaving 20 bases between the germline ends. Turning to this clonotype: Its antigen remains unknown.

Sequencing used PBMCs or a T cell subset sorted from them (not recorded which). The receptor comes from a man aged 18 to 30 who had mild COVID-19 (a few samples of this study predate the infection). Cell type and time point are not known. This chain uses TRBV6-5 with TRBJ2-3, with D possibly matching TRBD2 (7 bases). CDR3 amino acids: CASSYTAWGGTFTDTQYF. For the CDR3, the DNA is TGTGCCAGCAGTTACACCGCTTGGGGGGGGACATTCACAGATACGCAGTATTTT.